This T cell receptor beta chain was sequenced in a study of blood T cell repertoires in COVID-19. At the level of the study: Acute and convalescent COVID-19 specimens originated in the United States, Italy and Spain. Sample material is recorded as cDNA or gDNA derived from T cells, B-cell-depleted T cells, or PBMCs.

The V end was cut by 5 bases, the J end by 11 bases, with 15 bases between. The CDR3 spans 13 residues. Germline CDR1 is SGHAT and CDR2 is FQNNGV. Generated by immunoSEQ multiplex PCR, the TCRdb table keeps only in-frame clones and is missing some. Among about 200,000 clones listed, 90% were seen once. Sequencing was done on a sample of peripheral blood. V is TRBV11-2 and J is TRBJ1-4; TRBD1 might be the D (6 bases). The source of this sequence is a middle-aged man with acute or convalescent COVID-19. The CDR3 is CASSAQGWQKLFF. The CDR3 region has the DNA TGTGCCAGCAGCGCACAGGGCTGGCAGAAACTGTTTTTT.